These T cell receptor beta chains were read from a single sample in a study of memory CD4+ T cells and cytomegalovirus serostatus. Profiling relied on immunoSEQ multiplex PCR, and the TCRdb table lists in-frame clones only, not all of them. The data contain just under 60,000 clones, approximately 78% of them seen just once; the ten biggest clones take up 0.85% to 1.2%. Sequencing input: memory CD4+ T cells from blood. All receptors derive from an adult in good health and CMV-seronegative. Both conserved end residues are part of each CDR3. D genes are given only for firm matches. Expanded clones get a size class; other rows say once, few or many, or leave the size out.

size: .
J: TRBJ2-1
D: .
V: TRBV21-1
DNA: TGTGCCAGCAGCAAAAGGGTACAGGGCACCCCTAAATATGAGCAGTTCTTC
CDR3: CASSKRVQGTPKYEQFF

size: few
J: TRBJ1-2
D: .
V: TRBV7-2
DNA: TGTGCCAGCAAAGGGGGGCGTAACATCTATGGCTACACCTTC
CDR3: CASKGGRNIYGYTF

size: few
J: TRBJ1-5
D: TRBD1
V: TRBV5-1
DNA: TGCGCCAGCAGGACCGGGACAGGGAGTAATCAGCCCCAGCATTTT
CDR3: CASRTGTGSNQPQHF

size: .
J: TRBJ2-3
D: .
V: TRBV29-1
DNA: TGCAGCGTTTATAATCTTGAAGGGAGCTCAGATACGCAGTATTTT
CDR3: CSVYNLEGSSDTQYF

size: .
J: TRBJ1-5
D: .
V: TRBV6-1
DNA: TGTGCCAGCAGTGATGGCCTTCGGAACATACCCCAGCATTTT
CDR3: CASSDGLRNIPQHF

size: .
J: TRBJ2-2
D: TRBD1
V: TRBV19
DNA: TGTGCCAGTAGTATAGATCTTTATCGCAGGGGGCATGACACCGGGGAGCTGTTTTTT
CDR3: CASSIDLYRRGHDTGELFF

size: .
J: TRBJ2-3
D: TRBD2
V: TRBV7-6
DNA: TGTGCCAGCAGCTTATTCCCCGGGGGGGGAGATACGCAGTATTTT
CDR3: CASSLFPGGGDTQYF

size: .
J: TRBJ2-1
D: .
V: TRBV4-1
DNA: TGCGCCAGCAGCCAAGATCTTTTCGCCGCAAGCTCCTACAATGAGCAGTTCTTC
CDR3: CASSQDLFAASSYNEQFF

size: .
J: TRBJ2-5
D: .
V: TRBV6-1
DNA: TGTGCCAGCAGTGAAATAGGGGGGGGAGAGACCCAGTACTTC
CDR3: CASSEIGGGETQYF

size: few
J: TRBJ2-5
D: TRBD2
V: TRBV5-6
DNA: TGTGCCAGCAGCGGGAGTCCGGGGGGGTCGGGAGAGACCCAGTACTTC
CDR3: CASSGSPGGSGETQYF

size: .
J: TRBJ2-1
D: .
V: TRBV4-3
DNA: TGCGCCAGCAGCCAAGACCACACAGGGAAACGGGGTGAGCAGTTCTTC
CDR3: CASSQDHTGKRGEQFF

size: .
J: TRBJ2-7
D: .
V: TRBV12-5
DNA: TGTGCTAGTGGTTTGGTCAGCGGAGGCGAGCAGTACTTC
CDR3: CASGLVSGGEQYF

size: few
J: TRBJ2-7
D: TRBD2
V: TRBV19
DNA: TGTGCCAGTCGGAATGCGGGAGGCTCCTACGAGCAGTACTTC
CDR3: CASRNAGGSYEQYF

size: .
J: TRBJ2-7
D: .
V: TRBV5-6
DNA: TGTGCCAGCAGCTGGGGAATGTACGAGCAGTACTTC
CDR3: CASSWGMYEQYF

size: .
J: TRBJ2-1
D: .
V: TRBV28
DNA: TGTGCCAGCAGTCCCCCCCAGAGGAATGAGCAGTTCTTC
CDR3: CASSPPQRNEQFF

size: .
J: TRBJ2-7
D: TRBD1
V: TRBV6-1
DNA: TGTGCCAGCAGTGAAGCTGAGGACAGGGGTTACGAGCAGTACTTC
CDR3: CASSEAEDRGYEQYF

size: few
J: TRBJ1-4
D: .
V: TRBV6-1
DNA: TGTGCCAGCAGTACGAAAAACTGGGAAAAACTGTTTTTT
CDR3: CASSTKNWEKLFF

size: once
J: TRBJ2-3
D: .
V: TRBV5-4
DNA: TGTGCCAGCAGCCCAAATTGGGGGACGGCAGATACGCAGTATTTT
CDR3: CASSPNWGTADTQYF

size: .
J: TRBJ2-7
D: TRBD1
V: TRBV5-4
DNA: TGTGCCAGCAGCTCTTGGGACAGGGTGAACGAGCAGTACTTC
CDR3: CASSSWDRVNEQYF

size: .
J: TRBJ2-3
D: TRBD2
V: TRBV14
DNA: TGTGCCAGCAGCCAAGAGGGGTCGGCGGGAGTAGGCCCAGATACGCAGTATTTT
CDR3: CASSQEGSAGVGPDTQYF

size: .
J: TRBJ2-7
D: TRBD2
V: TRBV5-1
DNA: TGCGCCAGCAGCCTGGGGGGAACTAGCGGGATCTACGAGCAGTACTTC
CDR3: CASSLGGTSGIYEQYF

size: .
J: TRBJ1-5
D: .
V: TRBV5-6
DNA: TGTGCCAGCAGCTTGGGACCAGGAGACAATCAGCCCCAGCATTTT
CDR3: CASSLGPGDNQPQHF

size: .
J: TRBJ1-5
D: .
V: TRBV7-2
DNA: TGTGCCAGCAGCTTAGTAAAATTAAATCAGCCCCAGCATTTT
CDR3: CASSLVKLNQPQHF

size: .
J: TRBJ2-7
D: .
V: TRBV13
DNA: TGTGCCAGCAGTTCAAGCCGGGCGGGTAACGAGCAGTACTTC
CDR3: CASSSSRAGNEQYF

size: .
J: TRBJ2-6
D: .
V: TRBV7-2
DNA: TGTGCCAGCAGCCCCCAAGTAGGGTCTGGGGCCAACGTCCTGACTTTC
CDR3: CASSPQVGSGANVLTF

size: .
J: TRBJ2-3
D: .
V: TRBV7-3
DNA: TGTGCCAGCATCAAGGGGGGTGAGTGCTGCGACACAGATACGCAGTATTTT
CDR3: CASIKGGECCDTDTQYF

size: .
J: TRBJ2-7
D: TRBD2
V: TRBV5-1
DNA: TGCGCCAGCAGTATATCTAGCGGGAGTTCGGGGGAGCAGTACTTC
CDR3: CASSISSGSSGEQYF

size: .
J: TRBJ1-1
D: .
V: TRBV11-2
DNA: TGTGCCAGCAGCTTGACATCTAACACTGAAGCTTTCTTT
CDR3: CASSLTSNTEAFF

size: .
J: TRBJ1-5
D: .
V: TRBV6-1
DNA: TGTGCCAGCAGTGAAACCCCAGGCAATCAGCCCCAGCATTTT
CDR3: CASSETPGNQPQHF

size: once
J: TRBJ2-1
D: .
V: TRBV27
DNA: TGTGCCAGCAGTTATCGCGCTAGCGCTTACAATGAGCAGTTCTTC
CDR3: CASSYRASAYNEQFF

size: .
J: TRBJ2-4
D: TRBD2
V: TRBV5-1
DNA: TGCGCCAGCAGCTTGAGTCTCGTTGGGACTAGCAATGACATTCAGTACTTC
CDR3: CASSLSLVGTSNDIQYF

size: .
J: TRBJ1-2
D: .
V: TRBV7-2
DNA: TGTGCCAGCAGCTTATCGGGGAACGGCGGGGGCTACACCTTC
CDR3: CASSLSGNGGGYTF

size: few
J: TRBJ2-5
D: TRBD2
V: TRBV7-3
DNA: TGTGCCAGCAGCCGAAGCGGGAGGAAGGAAGAGACCCAGTACTTC
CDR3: CASSRSGRKEETQYF

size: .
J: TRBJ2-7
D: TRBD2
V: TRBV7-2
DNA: TGTGCCAGCAGCTCGGGAGGGCCAGGGACCGAGCAGTACTTC
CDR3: CASSSGGPGTEQYF

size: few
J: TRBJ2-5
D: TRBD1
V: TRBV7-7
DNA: TGTGCTAGCAGCTCACGGCGACAGGGGGCTACAGAGACCCAGTACTTC
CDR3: CASSSRRQGATETQYF

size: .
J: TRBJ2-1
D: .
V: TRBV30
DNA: TGTGCCTGGAGTTTGGTCGGTGGTGAGCAGTTCTTC
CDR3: CAWSLVGGEQFF

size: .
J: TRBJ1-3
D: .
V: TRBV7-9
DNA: TGTGCCAGCAGCTTCCCCATTGGTCAGGACCGCTCTGGAAACACCATATATTTT
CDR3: CASSFPIGQDRSGNTIYF

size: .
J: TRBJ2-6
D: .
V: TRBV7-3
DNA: TGTGCCAGCAGCTTCTTACAGGGCTCTGGGGCCAACGTCCTGACTTTC
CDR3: CASSFLQGSGANVLTF

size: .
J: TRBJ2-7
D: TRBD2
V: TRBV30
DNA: TGTGCCTGGAGTGCCGGGCCTAGCGGTTTATCCTACGAGCAGTACTTC
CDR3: CAWSAGPSGLSYEQYF

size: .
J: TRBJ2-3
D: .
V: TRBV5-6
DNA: TGTGCCAGCAGCGTACCGGGGGTGGGCACAGATACGCAGTATTTT
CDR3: CASSVPGVGTDTQYF

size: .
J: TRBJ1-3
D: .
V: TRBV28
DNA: TGTGCCAGCAGTATACGGAGGGCTGGAAACACCATATATTTT
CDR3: CASSIRRAGNTIYF

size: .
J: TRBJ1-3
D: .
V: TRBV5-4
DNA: TGTGCCAGCAGCGTGGGGGGGCAGGGGATAAGGAACACCATATATTTT
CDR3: CASSVGGQGIRNTIYF